The 18 T cell receptor beta chains below were found in one sample sequenced in a study of early T cells in non-severe SARS-CoV-2 infection. Each CDR3 protein gets one entry after TCRdb re-called the 5' RACE reads with MiXCR. The repertoire holds roughly 60,000 distinct CDR3 sequences, under 10% seen once, with roughly 3.5% in the top ten. The source material was whole blood. These receptor sequences come from an adult who was a healthcare worker with PCR-confirmed SARS-CoV-2 infection or an uninfected control (not recorded which).

V is TRBV11-2 and J is TRBJ2-2, with TRBD2 matching 8 bases. The J segment lost 0 bases and the V segment lost 7 bases, leaving 7 bases of the junction unmatched. The CDR3 runs to 16 residues. Germline CDR1 reads SGHAT; CDR2 reads FQNNGV. The CDR3 nucleotides are TGTGCCAGCAAACACGGGGGGGCACCGAACACCGGGGAGCTGTTTTTT. It specifies CASKHGGAPNTGELFF.

CDR3: CASKGWREGSSYEQYF. DNA of the CDR3: TGCGCCAGCAAGGGCTGGCGGGAGGGCTCTTCCTACGAGCAGTACTTC. The chain couples TRBV5-1 to TRBJ2-7; TRBD2 matches at 9 bases. Germline loops: CDR1 SGHRS, CDR2 YFSETQ. CDR3 length: 16 amino acids. V lost 6 bases and J lost 1; bases outside the gene matches: 11.

Regarding this clonotype: A much larger clonotype is one base distant, so this may be a read error. V is TRBV7-9 and J is TRBJ2-3; 8 bases are a match to TRBD1. Losses at the gene ends were 8 bases for V and 1 base for J; bases not matched to a gene: 5. The CDR3 is 14 residues long. CDR1 and CDR2 from the germline V gene are SEHNR and FQNEAQ (reference sequence). The CDR3: CASCSDRGTDTQYF. The CDR3 DNA follows: TGTGCCAGCTGCTCGGACAGGGGCACAGATACGCAGTATTTT.

This clonotype has at least ten counts. This rearrangement joins TRBV14 to TRBJ2-1, with 13 bases matching TRBD2. The CDR3 covers 13 residues. Trimming cost V 5 bases and J 15 bases; bases outside gene matches: 7. Germline V lookup: CDR1 SGHDN, CDR2 FVKESK. The CDR3 DNA sequence: TGTGCCAGCAGCTCCTGGACTAGCGGGAGTCTGTTCTTC. The encoded protein is CASSSWTSGSLFF.

The chain joins TRBV28 to TRBJ1-5; no clear D gene. This CDR3 spans 12 amino acids. Trimming took 8 bases from V and 5 from J, leaving 10 bases between them. The germline gives CDR1 MDHEN, CDR2 SYDVKM. The CDR3 nucleotides are TGTGCCAGCGAAGGAGGGTATCAGCCCCAGCATTTT. Residues: CASEGGYQPQHF.

This clonotype occurred many times. The V and J genes are TRBV2 and TRBJ2-1; D is unclear. Germline V gene sequence: CDR1 SNHLY, CDR2 FYNNEI. V was shortened by 4 bases and J by 4 bases, with 8 bases between the two germline ends. The CDR3 sequence is 13 residues long. Here the CDR3 reads CASSGGLYNEQFF. The CDR3 DNA reads TGTGCCAGCAGTGGTGGGCTTTACAATGAGCAGTTCTTC.

This clonotype has more than one count but fewer than ten. The chain combines TRBV15 with TRBJ1-2; D call uncertain. V was trimmed by 5 bases and J by 4 bases, leaving 8 bases between them. CDR3 length: 12 residues. The V gene's germline CDR1 is LNHNV and CDR2 YYDKDF (reference sequence). CDR3 in amino acids: CATSEAAYGYTF. The CDR3 DNA sequence: TGTGCCACCAGCGAGGCTGCCTATGGCTACACCTTC.

This clonotype showed up many times. The gene calls are TRBV29-1 and TRBJ2-7; 10 positions match TRBD1. The CDR3 is made up of 14 amino acids. With V trimmed by 6 bases and J by 2 bases, 7 bases remained unmatched. CDR1 SQVTM and CDR2 ANQGSEA come from the germline V gene. The CDR3 loop reads CSVSAGQGPYEQYF. The DNA for the CDR3 is TGCAGCGTATCCGCGGGACAGGGGCCCTACGAGCAGTACTTC.

This clonotype was seen a handful of times. The V call is TRBV12-3 or TRBV12-4, the J call TRBJ2-1, with 12 nucleotides matching TRBD2. Germline trimming cut 4 bases from V and 7 bases from J; bases unmatched to any gene: 5. CDR3 size: 15 residues. The CDR3 DNA reads as TGTGCCAGCAGTTCTAGCGGGAGGGCCGTTAATGAGCAGTTCTTC. Amino acids: CASSSSGRAVNEQFF.

This clonotype was picked up a small number of times. V is TRBV24-1 and J is TRBJ2-1; weak D call: TRBD1 (6 bases). Trimming removed 3 bases from V and 2 bases from J, with 10 bases in between. Germline V gene sequence: CDR1 KGHDR, CDR2 SFDVKD. This CDR3 has 15 residues. As DNA, the CDR3 is TGTGCCACCAGTGATCCGGGACAACCCTACAATGAGCAGTTCTTC. Its protein product is CATSDPGQPYNEQFF.

This clonotype was picked up a small number of times. The CDR3 coding sequence is TGTGCCAGCAGCTTAGCGCTGACTAGCGGGAGCCTCAGCACAGATACGCAGTATTTT. Its translation is CASSLALTSGSLSTDTQYF. This rearrangement joins TRBV7-2 to TRBJ2-3; 12 nucleotides agree with TRBD2. Germline values: CDR1 SGHTA, CDR2 FQGNSA. The V segment lost 0 bases and the J segment 0 bases; nucleotides outside the gene matches: 7. This CDR3 region has 19 residues.

The genes are TRBV24-1 and TRBJ2-7, with a weak D call TRBD1 (6 bases). V dropped 7 bases and J dropped 3 bases, with 12 bases sitting between them. In germline, CDR1 is KGHDR, CDR2 SFDVKD. This CDR3 region has 13 residues. The CDR3 protein is CATSPGTHYEQYF. The DNA for the CDR3 is TGTGCCACCAGCCCCGGGACACACTACGAGCAGTACTTC.

This clonotype turned up a few times. V and J are TRBV28 and TRBJ1-2, with unresolved D. V lost 2 bases and J lost 7, with 5 bases in between. CDR3 length: 11 residues. Germline loops: CDR1 MDHEN, CDR2 SYDVKM. CDR3 sequence reads: CASSLGFGYTF. In nucleotides, the CDR3 is TGTGCCAGCAGTTTAGGGTTTGGCTACACCTTC.

This clonotype was detected many times. The rearrangement links TRBV6-5 to TRBJ2-3; D gene uncertain. This CDR3 contains 15 residues. The V and J ends lost 3 bases and 0 bases respectively, with 10 bases between them. The germline CDR1 and CDR2 sequences are MNHEY and SVGAGI. CDR3 in amino acids: CASSYYSKSTDTQYF. In DNA form, the CDR3 reads TGTGCCAGCAGTTATTACTCAAAGAGCACAGATACGCAGTATTTT.

The J gene is TRBJ2-3, the V gene TRBV7-9; D not certain. The V and J ends lost 5 bases and 2 bases respectively, with 8 bases between them. The CDR3 runs to 13 residues. Germline loops: CDR1 SEHNR, CDR2 FQNEAQ (reference sequence). This CDR3 is CASSRVATDTQYF. CDR3 DNA sequence: TGTGCCAGCAGCCGAGTCGCCACAGATACGCAGTATTTT.

The rearrangement links TRBV30 to TRBJ2-7, with 9 bases aligning to TRBD2. V dropped 2 bases and J dropped 5; count of bases not matched to a gene: 10. CDR3 length equals 15 residues. CDR1 is GTSNPN, CDR2 SVGIG, per germline (reference sequence). CDR3 protein: CAWSPWREGRDEQYF. The CDR3, as DNA: TGTGCCTGGAGTCCCTGGCGGGAGGGCCGAGACGAGCAGTACTTC.

In its sample, this clonotype was seen many times. This sequence joins TRBV12-3 or TRBV12-4 and TRBJ2-5; TRBD1 aligns across 8 bases. Trimming removed 6 bases from V and 2 bases from J; junction bases left unmatched: 11. There are 16 residues in the CDR3. The CDR3 DNA sequence: TGTGCCAGCAGCCAACACGGACAGGGAACACAAGAGACCCAGTACTTC. Its protein product is CASSQHGQGTQETQYF.

In this sample, this clonotype turned up many times. The chain employs TRBV20-1 and TRBJ2-2; 9 positions match TRBD2. Germline V gene sequence: CDR1 DFQATT, CDR2 SNEGSKA (reference sequence). The CDR3 totals 16 residues. V lost 3 bases to trimming and J lost 4 bases; unmatched junction nucleotides: 9. In nucleotides, the CDR3 is TGCAGTGCTAGGGACGTAGCGGGAGATTTCACCGGGGAGCTGTTTTTT. This gives the protein CSARDVAGDFTGELFF.